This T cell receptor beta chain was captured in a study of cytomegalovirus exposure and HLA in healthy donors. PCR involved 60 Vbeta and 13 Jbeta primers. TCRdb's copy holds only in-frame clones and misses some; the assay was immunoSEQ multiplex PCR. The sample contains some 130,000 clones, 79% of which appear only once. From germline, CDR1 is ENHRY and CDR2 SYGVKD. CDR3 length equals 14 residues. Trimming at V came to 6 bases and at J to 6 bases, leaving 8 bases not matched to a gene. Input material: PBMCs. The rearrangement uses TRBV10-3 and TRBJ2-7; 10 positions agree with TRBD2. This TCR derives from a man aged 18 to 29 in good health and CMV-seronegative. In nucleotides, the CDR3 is TGTGCCATCAGCGCTAGCGGGAGAATGTCCGAGCAGTACGTC. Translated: CAISASGRMSEQYV.